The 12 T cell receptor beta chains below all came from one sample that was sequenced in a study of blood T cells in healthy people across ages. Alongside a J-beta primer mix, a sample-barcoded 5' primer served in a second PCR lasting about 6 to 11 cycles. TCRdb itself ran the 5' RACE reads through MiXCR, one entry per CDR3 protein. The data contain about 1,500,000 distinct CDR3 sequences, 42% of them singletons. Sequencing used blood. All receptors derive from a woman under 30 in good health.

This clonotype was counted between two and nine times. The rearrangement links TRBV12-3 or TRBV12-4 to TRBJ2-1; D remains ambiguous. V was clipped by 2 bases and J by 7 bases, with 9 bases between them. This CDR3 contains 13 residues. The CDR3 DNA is TGTGCCAGCAGTTTAAGTTTAGGAAATGAGCAGTTCTTC. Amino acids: CASSLSLGNEQFF.

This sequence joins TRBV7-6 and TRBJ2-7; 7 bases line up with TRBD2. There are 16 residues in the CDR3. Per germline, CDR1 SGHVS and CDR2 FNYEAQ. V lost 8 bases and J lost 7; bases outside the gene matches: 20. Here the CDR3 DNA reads TGTGCCAGCGCCTTGACTAGCCCAAGCTCCTACAATGAGCAGTACTTC. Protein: CASALTSPSSYNEQYF.

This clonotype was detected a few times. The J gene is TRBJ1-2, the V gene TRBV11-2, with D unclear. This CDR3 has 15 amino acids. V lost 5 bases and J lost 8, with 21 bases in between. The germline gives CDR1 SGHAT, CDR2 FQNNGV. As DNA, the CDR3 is TGTGCCAGCAGCCCCCCGGCCCCAGGTGGGCAAGGCTACACCTTC. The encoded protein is CASSPPAPGGQGYTF. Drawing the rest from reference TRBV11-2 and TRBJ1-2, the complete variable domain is EAGVAQSPRYKIIEKRQSVAFWCNPISGHATLYWYQQILGQGPKLLIQFQNNGVVDDSQLPKDRFSAERLKGVDSTLKIQPAKLEDSAVYLCASSPPAPGGQGYTFGSGTRLTVV.

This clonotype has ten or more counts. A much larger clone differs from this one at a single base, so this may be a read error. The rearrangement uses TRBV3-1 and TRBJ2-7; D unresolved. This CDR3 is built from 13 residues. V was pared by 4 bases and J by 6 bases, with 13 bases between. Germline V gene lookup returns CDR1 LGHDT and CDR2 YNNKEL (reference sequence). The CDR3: CASSPLSLGEQYF. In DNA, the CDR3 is TGTGCCAGCAGCCCATTATCACTCGGCGAGCAGTACTTC.

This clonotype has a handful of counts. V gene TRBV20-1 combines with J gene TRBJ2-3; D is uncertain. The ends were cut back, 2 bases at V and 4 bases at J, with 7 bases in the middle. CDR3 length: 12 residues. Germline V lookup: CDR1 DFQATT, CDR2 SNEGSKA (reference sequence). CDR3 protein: CSARRTPDTQYF. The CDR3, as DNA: TGCAGTGCTAGACGGACGCCAGATACGCAGTATTTT.

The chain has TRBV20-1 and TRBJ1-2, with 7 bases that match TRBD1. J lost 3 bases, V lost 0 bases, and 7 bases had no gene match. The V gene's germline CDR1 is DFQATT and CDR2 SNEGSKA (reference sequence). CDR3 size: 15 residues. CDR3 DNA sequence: TGCAGTGCTAGAGATCCCACAGGGGAGGACTATGGCTACACCTTC. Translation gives CSARDPTGEDYGYTF.

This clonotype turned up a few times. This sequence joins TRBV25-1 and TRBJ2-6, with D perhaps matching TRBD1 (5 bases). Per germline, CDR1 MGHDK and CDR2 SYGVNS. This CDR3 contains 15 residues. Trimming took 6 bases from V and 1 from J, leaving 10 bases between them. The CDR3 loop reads CASRSDRSGANVLTF. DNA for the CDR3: TGTGCCAGCAGGAGCGACAGATCTGGGGCCAACGTCCTGACTTTC.

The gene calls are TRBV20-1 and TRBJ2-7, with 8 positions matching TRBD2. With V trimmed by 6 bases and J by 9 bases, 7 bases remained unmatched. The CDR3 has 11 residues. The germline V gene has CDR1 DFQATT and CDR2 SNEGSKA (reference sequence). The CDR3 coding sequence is TGCAGTGCGCCGACTAGCGAGGGGCAGTACTTC. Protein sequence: CSAPTSEGQYF.

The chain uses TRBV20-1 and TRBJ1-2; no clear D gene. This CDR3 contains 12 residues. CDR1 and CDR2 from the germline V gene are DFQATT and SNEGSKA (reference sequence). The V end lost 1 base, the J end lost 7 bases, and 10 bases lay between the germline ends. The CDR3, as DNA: TGCAGTGCTAGAGCCGGCAGCGCTGGCTACACCTTC. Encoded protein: CSARAGSAGYTF.

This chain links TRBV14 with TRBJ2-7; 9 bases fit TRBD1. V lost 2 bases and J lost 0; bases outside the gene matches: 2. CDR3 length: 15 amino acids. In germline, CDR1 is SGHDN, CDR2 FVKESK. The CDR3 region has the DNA TGTGCCAGCAGCCAACGGACAGGGGTCTCCTACGAGCAGTACTTC. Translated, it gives CASSQRTGVSYEQYF.

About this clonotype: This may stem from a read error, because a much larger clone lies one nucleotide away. The CDR3 bases are TGCAACGTCGCCAGCGGGGAAGAGACCCAGTACTTC. Translated: CNVASGEETQYF. This chain uses TRBV29-1 with TRBJ2-7; 7 positions agree with TRBD2. The J call is doubtful: the DNA matches TRBJ2-5 better. This CDR3 spans 12 amino acids. From germline, CDR1 is SQVTM and CDR2 ANQGSEA.

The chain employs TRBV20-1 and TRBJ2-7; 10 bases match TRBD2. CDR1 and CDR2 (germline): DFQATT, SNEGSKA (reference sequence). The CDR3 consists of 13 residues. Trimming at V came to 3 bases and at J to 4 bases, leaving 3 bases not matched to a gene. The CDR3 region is CSASEGLAYEQYF. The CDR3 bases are TGCAGTGCTAGTGAGGGACTAGCGTACGAGCAGTACTTC.